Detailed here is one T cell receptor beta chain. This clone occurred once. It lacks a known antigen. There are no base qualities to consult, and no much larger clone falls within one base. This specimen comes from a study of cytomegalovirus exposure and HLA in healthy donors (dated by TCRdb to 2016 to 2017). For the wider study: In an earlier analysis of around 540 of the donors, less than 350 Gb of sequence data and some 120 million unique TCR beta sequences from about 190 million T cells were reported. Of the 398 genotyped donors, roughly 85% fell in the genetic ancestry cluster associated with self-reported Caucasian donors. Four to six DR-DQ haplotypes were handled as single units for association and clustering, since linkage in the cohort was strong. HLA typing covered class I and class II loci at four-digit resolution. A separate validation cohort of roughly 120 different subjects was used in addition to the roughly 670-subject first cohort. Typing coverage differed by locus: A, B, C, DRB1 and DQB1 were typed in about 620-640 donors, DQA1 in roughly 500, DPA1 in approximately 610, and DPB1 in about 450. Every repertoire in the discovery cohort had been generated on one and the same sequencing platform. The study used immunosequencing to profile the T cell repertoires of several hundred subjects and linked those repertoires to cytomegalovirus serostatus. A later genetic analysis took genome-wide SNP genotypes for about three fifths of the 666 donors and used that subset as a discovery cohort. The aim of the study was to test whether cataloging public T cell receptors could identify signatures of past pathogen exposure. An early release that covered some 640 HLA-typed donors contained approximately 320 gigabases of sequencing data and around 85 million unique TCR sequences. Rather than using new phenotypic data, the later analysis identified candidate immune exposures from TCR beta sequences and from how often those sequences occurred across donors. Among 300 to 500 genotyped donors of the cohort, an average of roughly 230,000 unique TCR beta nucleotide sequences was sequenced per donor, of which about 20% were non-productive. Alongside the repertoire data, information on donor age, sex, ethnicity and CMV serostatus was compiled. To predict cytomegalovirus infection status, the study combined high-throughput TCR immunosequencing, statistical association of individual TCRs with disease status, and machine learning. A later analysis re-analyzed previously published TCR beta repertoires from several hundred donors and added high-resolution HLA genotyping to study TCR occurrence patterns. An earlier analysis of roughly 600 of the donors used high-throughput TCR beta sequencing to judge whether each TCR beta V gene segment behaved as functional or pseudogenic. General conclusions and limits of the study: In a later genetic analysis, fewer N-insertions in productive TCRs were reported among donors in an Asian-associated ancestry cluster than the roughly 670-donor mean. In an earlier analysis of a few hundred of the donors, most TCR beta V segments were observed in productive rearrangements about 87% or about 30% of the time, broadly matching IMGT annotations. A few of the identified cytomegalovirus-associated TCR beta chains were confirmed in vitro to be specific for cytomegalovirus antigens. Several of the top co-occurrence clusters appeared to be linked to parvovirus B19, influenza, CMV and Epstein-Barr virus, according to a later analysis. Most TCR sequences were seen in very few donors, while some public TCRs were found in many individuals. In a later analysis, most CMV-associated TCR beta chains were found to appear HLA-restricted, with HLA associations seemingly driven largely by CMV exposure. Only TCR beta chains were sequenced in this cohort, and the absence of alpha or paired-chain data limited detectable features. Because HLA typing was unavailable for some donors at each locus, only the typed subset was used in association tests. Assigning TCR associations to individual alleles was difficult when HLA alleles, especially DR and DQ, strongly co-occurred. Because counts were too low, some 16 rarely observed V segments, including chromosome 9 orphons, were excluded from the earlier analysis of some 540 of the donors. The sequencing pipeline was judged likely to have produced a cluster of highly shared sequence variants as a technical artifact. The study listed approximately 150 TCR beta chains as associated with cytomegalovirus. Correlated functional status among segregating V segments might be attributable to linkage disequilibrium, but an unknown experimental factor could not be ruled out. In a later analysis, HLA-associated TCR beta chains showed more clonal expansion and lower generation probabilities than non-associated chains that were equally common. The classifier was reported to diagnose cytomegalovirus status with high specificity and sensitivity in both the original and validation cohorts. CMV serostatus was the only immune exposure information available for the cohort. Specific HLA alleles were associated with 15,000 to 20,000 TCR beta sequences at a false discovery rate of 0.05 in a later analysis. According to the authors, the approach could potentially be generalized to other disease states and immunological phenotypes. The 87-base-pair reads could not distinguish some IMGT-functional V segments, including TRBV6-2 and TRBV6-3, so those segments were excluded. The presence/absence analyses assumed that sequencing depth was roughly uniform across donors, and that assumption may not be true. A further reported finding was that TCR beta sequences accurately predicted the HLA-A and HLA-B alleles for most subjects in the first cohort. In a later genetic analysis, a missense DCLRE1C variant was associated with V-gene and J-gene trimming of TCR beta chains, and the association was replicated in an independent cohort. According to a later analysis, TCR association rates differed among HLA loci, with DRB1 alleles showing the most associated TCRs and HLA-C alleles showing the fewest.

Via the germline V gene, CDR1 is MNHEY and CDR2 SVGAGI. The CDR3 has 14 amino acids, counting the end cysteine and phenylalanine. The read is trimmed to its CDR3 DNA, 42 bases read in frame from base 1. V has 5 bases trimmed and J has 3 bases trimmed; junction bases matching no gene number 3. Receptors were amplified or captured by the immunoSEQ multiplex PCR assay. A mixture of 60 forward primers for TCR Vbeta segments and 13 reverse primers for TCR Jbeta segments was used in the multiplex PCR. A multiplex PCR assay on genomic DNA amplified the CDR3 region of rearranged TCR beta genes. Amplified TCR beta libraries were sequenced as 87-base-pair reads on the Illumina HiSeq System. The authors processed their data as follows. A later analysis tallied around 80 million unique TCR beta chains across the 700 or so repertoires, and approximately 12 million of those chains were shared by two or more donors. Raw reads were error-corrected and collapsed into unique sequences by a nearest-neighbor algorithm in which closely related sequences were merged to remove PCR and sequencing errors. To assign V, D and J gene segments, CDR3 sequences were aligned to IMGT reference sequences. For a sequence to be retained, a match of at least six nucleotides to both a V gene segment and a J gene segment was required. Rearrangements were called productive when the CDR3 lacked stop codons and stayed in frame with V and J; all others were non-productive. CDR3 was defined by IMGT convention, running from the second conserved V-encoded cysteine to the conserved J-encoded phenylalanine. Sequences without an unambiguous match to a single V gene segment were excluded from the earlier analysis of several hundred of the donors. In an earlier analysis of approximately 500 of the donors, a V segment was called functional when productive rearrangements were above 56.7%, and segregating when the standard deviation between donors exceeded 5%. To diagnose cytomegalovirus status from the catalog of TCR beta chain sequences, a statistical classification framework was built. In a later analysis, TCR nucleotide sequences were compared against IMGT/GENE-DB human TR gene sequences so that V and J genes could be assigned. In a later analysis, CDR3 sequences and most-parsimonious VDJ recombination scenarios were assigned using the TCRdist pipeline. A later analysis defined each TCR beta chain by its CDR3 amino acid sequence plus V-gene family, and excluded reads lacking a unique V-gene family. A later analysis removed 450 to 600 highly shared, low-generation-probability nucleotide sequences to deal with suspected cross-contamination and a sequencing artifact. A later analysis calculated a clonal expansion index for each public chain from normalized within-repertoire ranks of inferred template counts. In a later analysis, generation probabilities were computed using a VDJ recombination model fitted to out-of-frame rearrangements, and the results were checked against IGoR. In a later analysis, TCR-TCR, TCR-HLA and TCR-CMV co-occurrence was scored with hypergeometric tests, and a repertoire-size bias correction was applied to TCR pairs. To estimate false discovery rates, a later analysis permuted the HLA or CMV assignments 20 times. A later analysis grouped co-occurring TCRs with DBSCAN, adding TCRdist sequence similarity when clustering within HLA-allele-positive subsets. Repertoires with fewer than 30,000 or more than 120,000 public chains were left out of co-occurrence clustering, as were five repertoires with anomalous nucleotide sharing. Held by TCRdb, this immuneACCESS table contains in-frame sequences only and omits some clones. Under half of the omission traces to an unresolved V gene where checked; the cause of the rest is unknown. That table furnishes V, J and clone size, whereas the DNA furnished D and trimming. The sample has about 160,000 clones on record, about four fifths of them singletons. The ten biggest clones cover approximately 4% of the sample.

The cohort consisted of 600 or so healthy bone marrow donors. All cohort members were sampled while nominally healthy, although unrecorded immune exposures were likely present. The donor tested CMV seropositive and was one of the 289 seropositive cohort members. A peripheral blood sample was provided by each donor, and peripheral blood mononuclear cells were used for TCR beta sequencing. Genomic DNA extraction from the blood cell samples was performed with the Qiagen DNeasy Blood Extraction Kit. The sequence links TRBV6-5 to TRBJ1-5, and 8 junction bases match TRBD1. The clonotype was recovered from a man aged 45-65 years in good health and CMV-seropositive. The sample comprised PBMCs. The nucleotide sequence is TGTGCCAGCAGTCGGACAGGGAACAATCAGCCCCAGCATTTT. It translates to CASSRTGNNQPQHF.